This is a list of T cell receptor beta chains from one sample in a study of shared clonotypes between healthy human individuals. Profiled with immunoSEQ multiplex PCR; TCRdb holds only in-frame clones, not every one. The sample records roughly 2,300,000 clones, less than 95% being singletons. The material sequenced was naive CD4+ T cells from PBMCs. These receptors all come from a man younger than 35 in good health. Some clones in this sample may be carry-over from other donors' samples. CDR3s include the opening cysteine and the closing phenylalanine or tryptophan. The D gene is left open where the match is weak.

v_gene	j_gene	d_gene	CDR3aa	CDR3nt
TRBV5-8	TRBJ1-5	TRBD1	CASSLEGQGDISNQPQHF	TGTGCCAGCAGCTTGGAAGGACAGGGCGATATTAGCAATCAGCCCCAGCATTTT
TRBV4-2	TRBJ2-3	NA	CASSQAGGTKADTQYF	TGTGCCAGCAGCCAAGCGGGCGGGACGAAGGCAGATACGCAGTATTTT
TRBV7-2	TRBJ2-1	NA	CASSLFRNNEQFF	TGTGCCAGCAGCTTGTTCCGGAACAATGAGCAGTTCTTC
TRBV5-8	TRBJ2-7	NA	CASSLMSSRYYEQYF	TGTGCCAGCAGCTTGATGTCTAGCCGGTACTACGAGCAGTACTTC
TRBV7-9	TRBJ1-1	NA	CASSLGEGGTEAFF	TGTGCCAGCAGCTTGGGTGAGGGAGGGACTGAAGCTTTCTTT
TRBV19	TRBJ2-5	TRBD1	CASSVTGPLKATQYF	TGTGCCAGTAGTGTGACAGGGCCCCTTAAAGCGACCCAGTACTTC
TRBV18	TRBJ1-1	NA	CASRTEGTEAFF	TGTGCCAGCAGGACCGAAGGCACTGAAGCTTTCTTT
TRBV5-1	TRBJ2-1	TRBD2	CASSLTSGSEGEQFF	TGCGCCAGCAGCTTGACTAGCGGGAGTGAAGGTGAGCAGTTCTTC
TRBV30	TRBJ1-1	NA	CASYGNTEAFF	TGTGCCTCCTACGGGAACACTGAAGCTTTCTTT
TRBV18	TRBJ1-1	NA	CASSRGAVNTEAFF	TGTGCCAGCTCCCGGGGGGCGGTGAACACTGAAGCTTTCTTT
TRBV30	TRBJ1-2	TRBD1	CAWSPPGQGAVGYTF	TGTGCCTGGAGTCCACCGGGACAGGGGGCTGTAGGCTACACCTTC
TRBV7-2	TRBJ2-7	NA	CASSTRQAAYEQYF	TGTGCCAGCAGCACGCGACAGGCTGCCTACGAGCAGTACTTC
TRBV28	TRBJ2-7	TRBD2	CASSSMLPAGDEQYF	TGTGCCAGCAGTTCTATGCTGCCGGCGGGGGACGAGCAGTACTTC